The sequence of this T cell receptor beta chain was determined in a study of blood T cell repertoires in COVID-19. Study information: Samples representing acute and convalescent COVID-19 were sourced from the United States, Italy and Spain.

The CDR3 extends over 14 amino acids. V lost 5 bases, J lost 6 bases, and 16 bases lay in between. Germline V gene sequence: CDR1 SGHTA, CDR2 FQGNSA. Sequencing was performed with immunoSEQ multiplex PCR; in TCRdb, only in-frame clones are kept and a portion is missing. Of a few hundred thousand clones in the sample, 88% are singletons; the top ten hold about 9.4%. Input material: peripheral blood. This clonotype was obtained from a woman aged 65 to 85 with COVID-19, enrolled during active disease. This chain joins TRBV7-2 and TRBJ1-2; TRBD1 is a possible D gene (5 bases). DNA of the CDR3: TGTGCCAGCAGCCCAAAGACGGGGGGAAATGGCTACACCTTC. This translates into CASSPKTGGNGYTF.